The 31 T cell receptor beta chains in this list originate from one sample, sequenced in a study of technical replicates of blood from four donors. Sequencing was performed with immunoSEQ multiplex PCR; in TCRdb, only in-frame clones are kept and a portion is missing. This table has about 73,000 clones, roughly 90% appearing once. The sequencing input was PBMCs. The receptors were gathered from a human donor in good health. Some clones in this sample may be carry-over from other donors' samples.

The CDR3 nucleotides read TGCGCCAGCAGCTTGGGTTATGGGGACAGGGGGCCAGAGACCCAGTACTTC. Its protein product is CASSLGYGDRGPETQYF. This chain links TRBV5-1 with TRBJ2-5; TRBD1 agrees at 12 bases. The V gene end was trimmed by 0 bases and the J gene end by 4 bases; junction bases not matched to a gene: 7. CDR3 length: 17 residues. The germline V gene has CDR1 SGHRS and CDR2 YFSETQ.

CDR3 sequence (DNA): TGTGCCAGCAGTAGCCAGGGGAGGAACACTGAAGCTTTCTTT. Its translation is CASSSQGRNTEAFF. This chain links TRBV2 with TRBJ1-1; possible D gene TRBD1, 6 bases. V dropped 5 bases and J dropped 1 base, with 11 bases sitting between them. Germline assignment: CDR1 SNHLY and CDR2 FYNNEI. CDR3 length: 14 residues. The full variable domain, in which reference TRBV2 and TRBJ1-1 provide the parts outside the CDR3, is EPEVTQTPSHQVTQMGQEVILRCVPISNHLYFYWYRQILGQKVEFLVSFYNNEISEKSEIFDDQFSVERPDGSNFTLKIRSTKLEDSAMYFCASSSQGRNTEAFFGQGTRLTVV.

The CDR3 DNA reads TGCGCCAGCAGCCCGGGAGCGGCGGGAAACACCATATATTTT. It translates to CASSPGAAGNTIYF. The chain employs TRBV5-1 and TRBJ1-3; D uncertain. CDR1 is SGHRS and CDR2 is YFSETQ in the germline V gene. Trimming removed 4 bases at V and 4 bases at J, with 12 bases between. This CDR3 region has 14 residues.

The CDR3 loop is CAISQLTSKSPGELFF. CDR3 DNA: TGTGCCATCAGCCAGCTGACTAGTAAAAGTCCCGGGGAGCTGTTTTTT. The J gene is TRBJ2-2, the V gene TRBV10-3; a weak D match, TRBD2 (6 bases). The V end was cut by 6 bases, the J end by 6 bases, with 20 bases between. The CDR3 has 16 residues. Looked up from germline, CDR1 is ENHRY and CDR2 is SYGVKD.

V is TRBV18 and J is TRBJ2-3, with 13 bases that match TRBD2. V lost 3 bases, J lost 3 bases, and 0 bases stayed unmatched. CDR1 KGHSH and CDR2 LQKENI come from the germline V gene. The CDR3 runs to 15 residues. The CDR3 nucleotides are TGTGCCAGCTCACCGGGACTAGCGGGGACAGATACGCAGTATTTT. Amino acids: CASSPGLAGTDTQYF.

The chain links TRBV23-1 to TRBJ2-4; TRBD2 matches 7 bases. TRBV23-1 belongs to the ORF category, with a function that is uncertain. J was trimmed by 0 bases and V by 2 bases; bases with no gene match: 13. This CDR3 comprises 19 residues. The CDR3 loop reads CASSQLPNGGSLAKNIQYF. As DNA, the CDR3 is TGCGCCAGCAGTCAACTCCCTAATGGCGGGAGCTTAGCCAAAAACATTCAGTACTTC.

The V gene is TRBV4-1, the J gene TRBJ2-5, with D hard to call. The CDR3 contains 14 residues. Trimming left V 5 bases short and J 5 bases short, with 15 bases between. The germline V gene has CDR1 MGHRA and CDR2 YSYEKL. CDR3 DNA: TGCGCCAGCAGCAGAGGCCCCCTAATGGAGACCCAGTACTTC. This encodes CASSRGPLMETQYF.

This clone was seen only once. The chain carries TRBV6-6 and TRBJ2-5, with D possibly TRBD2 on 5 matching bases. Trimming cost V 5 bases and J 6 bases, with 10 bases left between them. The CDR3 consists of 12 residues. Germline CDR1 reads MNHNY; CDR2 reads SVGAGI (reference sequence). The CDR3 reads CASSPSGKTQYF. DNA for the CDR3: TGTGCCAGCAGTCCTTCGGGGAAGACCCAGTACTTC.

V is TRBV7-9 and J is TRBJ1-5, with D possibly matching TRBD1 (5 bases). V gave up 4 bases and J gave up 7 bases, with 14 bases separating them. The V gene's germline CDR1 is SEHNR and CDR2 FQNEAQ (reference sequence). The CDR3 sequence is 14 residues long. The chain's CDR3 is CASSSDMSGQPQHF. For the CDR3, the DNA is TGTGCCAGCAGCTCCGACATGTCAGGGCAGCCCCAGCATTTT.

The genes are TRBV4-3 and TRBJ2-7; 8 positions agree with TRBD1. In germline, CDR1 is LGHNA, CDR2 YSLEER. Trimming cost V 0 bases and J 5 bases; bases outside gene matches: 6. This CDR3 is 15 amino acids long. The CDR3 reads CASSQDLRGQNEQYF. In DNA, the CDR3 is TGCGCCAGCAGCCAAGATCTCAGGGGGCAGAACGAGCAGTACTTC.

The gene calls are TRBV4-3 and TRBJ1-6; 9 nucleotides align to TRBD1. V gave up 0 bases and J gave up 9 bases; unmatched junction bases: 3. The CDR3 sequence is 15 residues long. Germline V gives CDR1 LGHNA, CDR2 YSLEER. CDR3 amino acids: CASSQDGTGLSPLHF. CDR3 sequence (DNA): TGCGCCAGCAGCCAAGACGGGACAGGGCTTTCACCCCTCCACTTT.

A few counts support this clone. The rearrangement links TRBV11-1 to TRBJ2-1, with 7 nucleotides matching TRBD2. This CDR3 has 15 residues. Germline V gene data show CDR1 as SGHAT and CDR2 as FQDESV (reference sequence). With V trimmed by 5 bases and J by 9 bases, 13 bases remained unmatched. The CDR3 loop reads CASSPRRTRAPEQFF. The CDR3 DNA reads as TGTGCCAGCAGCCCAAGACGGACTAGGGCACCTGAGCAGTTCTTC.

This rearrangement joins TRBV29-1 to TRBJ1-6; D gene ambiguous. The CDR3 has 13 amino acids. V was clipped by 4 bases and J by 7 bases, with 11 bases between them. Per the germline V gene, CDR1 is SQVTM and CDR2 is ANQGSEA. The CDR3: CSVAEDGNSPLHF. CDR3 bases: TGCAGCGTTGCCGAAGACGGGAATTCACCCCTCCACTTT.

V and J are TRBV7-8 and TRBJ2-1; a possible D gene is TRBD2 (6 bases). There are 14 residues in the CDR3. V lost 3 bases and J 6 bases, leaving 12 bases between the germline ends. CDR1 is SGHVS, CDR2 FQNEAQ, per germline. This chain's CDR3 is CASSFSRGSNEQFF. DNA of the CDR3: TGTGCCAGCAGCTTTTCCCGGGGGTCCAATGAGCAGTTCTTC. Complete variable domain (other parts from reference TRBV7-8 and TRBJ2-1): GAGVSQSPRYKVAKRGQDVALRCDPISGHVSLFWYQQALGQGPEFLTYFQNEAQLDKSGLPSDRFFAERPEGSVSTLKIQRTQQEDSAVYLCASSFSRGSNEQFFGPGTRLTVL.

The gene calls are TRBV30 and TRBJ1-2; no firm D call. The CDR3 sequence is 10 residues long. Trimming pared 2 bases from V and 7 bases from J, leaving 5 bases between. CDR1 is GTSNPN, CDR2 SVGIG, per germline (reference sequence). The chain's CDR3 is CAWSSCGYTF. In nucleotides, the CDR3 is TGTGCCTGGAGTTCTTGTGGCTACACCTTC. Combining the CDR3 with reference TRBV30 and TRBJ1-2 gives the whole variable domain SQTIHQWPATLVQPVGSPLSLECTVEGTSNPNLYWYRQAAGRGLQLLFYSVGIGQISSEVPQNLSASRPQDRQFILSSKKLLLSDSGFYLCAWSSCGYTFGSGTRLTVV.

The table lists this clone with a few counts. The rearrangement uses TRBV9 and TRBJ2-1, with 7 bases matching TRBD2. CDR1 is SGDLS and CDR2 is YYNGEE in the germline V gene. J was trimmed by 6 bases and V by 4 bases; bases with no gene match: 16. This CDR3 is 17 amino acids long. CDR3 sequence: CASSPNRGVRLLNEQFF. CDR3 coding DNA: TGTGCCAGCAGCCCAAACCGGGGGGTACGCCTCCTCAATGAGCAGTTCTTC.

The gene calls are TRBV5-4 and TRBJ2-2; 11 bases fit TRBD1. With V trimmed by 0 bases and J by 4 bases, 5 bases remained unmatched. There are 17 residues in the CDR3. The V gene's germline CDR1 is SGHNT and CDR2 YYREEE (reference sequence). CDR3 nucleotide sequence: TGTGCCAGCAGCTTGGGTGGAGGACAGGGGGCCACCGGGGAGCTGTTTTTT. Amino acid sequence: CASSLGGGQGATGELFF. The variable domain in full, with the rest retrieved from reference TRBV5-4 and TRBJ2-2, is ETGVTQSPTHLIKTRGQQVTLRCSSQSGHNTVSWYQQALGQGPQFIFQYYREEENGRGNFPPRFSGLQFPNYSSELNVNALELDDSALYLCASSLGGGQGATGELFFGEGSRLTVL.

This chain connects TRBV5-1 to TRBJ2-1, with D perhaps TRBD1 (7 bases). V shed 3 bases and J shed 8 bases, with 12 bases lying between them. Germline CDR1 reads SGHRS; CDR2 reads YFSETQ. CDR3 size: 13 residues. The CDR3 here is CASSSGQRDEQFF. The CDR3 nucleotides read TGCGCCAGCAGCTCGGGACAGCGGGATGAGCAGTTCTTC.

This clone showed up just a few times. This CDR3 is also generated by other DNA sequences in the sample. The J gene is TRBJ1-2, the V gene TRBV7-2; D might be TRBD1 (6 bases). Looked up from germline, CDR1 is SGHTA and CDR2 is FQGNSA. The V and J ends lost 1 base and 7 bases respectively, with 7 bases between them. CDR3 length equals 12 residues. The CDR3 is CASSLGGPGYTF. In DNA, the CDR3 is TGTGCCAGCAGCTTAGGGGGGCCTGGCTACACCTTC.

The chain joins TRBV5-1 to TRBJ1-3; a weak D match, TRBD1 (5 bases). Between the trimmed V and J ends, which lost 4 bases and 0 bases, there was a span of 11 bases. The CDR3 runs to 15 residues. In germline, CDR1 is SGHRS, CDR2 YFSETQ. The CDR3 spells CASSATGDSGNTIYF. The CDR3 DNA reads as TGCGCCAGCAGCGCTACAGGTGACTCTGGAAACACCATATATTTT. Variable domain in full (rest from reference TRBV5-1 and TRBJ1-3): KAGVTQTPRYLIKTRGQQVTLSCSPISGHRSVSWYQQTPGQGLQFLFEYFSETQRNKGNFPGRFSGRQFSNSRSEMNVSTLELGDSALYLCASSATGDSGNTIYFGEGSWLTVV.

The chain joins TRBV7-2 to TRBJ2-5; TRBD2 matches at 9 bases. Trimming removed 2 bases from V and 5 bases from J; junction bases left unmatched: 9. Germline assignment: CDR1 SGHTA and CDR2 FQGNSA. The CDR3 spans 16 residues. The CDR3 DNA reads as TGTGCCAGCAGCTTATCTCGCGCGGGGGGGGCTGAGACCCAGTACTTC. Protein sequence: CASSLSRAGGAETQYF. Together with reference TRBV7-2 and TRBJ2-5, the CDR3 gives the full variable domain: GAGVSQSPSNKVTEKGKDVELRCDPISGHTALYWYRQSLGQGLEFLIYFQGNSAPDKSGLPSDRFSAERTGGSVSTLTIQRTQQEDSAVYLCASSLSRAGGAETQYFGPGTRLLVL.

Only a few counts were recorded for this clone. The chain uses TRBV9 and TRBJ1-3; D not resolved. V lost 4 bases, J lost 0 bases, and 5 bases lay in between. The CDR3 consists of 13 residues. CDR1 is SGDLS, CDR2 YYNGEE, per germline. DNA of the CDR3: TGTGCCAGCAGCCGTTACTCTGGAAACACCATATATTTT. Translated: CASSRYSGNTIYF.

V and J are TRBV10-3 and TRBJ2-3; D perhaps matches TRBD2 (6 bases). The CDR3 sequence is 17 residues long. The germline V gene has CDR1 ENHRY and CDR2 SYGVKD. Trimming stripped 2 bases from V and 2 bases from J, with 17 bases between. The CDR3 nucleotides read TGTGCCATCAGTGAGCCAAGTAGCGGAGTACTCACAGATACGCAGTATTTT. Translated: CAISEPSSGVLTDTQYF.

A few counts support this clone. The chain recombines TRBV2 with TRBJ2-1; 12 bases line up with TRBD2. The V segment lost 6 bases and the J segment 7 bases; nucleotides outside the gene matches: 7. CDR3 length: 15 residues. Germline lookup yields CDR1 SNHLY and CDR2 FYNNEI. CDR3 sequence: CASRLAGGHENEQFF. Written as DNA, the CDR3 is TGTGCCAGCAGGCTAGCGGGGGGGCACGAGAATGAGCAGTTCTTC.

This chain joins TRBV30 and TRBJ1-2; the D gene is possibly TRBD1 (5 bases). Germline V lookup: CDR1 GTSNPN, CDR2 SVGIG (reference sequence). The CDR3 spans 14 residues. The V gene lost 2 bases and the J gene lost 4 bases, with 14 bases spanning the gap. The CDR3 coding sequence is TGTGCCTGGAGTCCCGGGGGGACCATCTATGGCTACACCTTC. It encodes CAWSPGGTIYGYTF.

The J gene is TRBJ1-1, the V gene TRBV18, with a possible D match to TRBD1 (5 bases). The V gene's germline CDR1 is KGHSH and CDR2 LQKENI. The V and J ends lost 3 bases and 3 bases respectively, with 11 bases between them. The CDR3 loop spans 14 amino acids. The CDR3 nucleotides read TGTGCCAGCTCACCCGTAACAGGAGACACTGAAGCTTTCTTT. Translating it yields CASSPVTGDTEAFF.

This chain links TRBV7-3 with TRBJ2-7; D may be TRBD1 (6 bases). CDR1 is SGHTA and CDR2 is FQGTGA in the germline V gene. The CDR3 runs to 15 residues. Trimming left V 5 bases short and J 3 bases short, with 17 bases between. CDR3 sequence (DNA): TGTGCCAGCAGCCCCGGCAGGGGAATAATCTACGAGCAGTACTTC. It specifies CASSPGRGIIYEQYF.

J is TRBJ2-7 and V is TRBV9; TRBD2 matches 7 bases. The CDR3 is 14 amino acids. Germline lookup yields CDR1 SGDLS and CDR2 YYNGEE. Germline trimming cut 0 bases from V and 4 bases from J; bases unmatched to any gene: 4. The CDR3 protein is CASSVGPGGYEQYF. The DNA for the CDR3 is TGTGCCAGCAGCGTAGGACCGGGGGGATACGAGCAGTACTTC.

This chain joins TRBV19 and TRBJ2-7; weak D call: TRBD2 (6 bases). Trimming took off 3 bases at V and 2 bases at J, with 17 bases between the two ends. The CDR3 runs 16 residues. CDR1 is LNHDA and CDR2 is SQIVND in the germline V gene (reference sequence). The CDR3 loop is CASSIGLGGSPYEQYF. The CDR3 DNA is TGTGCCAGTAGTATTGGACTGGGGGGTTCTCCCTACGAGCAGTACTTC.

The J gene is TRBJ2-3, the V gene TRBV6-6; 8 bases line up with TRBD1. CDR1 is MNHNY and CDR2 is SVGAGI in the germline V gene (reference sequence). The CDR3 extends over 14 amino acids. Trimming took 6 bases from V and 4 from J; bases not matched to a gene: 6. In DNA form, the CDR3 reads TGTGCCAGCAGCCCCCGGACAGGGCCAGATACGCAGTATTTT. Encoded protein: CASSPRTGPDTQYF.

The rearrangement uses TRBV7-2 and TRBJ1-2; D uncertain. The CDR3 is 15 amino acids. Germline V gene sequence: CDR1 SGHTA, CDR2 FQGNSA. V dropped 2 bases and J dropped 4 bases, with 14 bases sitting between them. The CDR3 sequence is CASSLKFEAPYGYTF. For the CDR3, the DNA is TGTGCCAGCAGCTTAAAGTTCGAAGCCCCCTATGGCTACACCTTC.